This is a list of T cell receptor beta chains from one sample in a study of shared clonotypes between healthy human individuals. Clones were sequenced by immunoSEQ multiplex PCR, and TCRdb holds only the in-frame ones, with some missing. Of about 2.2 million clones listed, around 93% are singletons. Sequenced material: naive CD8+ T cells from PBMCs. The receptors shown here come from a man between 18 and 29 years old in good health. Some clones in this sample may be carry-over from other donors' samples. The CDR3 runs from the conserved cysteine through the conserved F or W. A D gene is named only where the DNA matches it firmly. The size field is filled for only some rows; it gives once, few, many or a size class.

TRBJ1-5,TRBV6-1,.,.,TGTGCCAGCAGTGAATTAGACGGCAATCAGCCCCAGCATTTT,CASSELDGNQPQHF
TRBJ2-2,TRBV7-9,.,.,TGTGCCAGCAGCCTCCAGGAGATGGTGTTTTTT,CASSLQEMVFF
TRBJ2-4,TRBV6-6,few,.,TGTGCCAGCAGTGGGTCTGGGGACATTCAGTACTTC,CASSGSGDIQYF
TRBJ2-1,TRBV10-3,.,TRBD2,TGTGCCATCAGAGAAACCGGGACTAGCGGGACGGTTGAGCAGTTCTTC,CAIRETGTSGTVEQFF
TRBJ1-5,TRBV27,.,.,TGTGCCAGCAGTTTATTTCAGGACCATAGCAATCAGCCCCAGCATTTT,CASSLFQDHSNQPQHF
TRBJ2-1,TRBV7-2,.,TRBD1,TGTGCCAGCAGCTTCGGGACAGCCAACAATGAGCAGTTCTTC,CASSFGTANNEQFF
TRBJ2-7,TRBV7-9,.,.,TGTGCCAGCAGCGCGTCGACAGTGAGCTCCTACGAGCAGTACTTC,CASSASTVSSYEQYF
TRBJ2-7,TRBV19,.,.,TGTGCCAGTACGTCAATGGGGTTACCCTACGAGCAGTACTTC,CASTSMGLPYEQYF
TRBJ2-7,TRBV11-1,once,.,TGTGCCAGCAGCTTGGTTGAGCTGGGGGGCGAGCAGTACTTC,CASSLVELGGEQYF
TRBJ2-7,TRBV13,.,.,TGTGCCAGCAGCATACACGAAAGGTTGACCTACGAGCAGTACTTC,CASSIHERLTYEQYF